A single sample is the source of the 12 T cell receptor beta chains below, sequenced in a study of PD-L1 blockade in urothelial cancer. The method was immunoSEQ multiplex PCR; TCRdb's version includes in-frame clones alone and lacks a portion of them. Of more than 85,000 clones in the sample, 91% were seen once. The sample here was PBMCs, taken around atezolizumab (anti-PD-L1) treatment. These receptors were collected from a woman of 80 years or more with urothelial cancer.

The V call is TRBV6-1, the J call TRBJ2-2; the D is unclear. V gave up 4 bases and J gave up 7 bases, with 10 bases separating them. Germline V CDR1 and CDR2: MNHNS, SASEGT. This CDR3 region has 13 residues. Here the CDR3 DNA reads TGTGCCAGCAGTGTCGACAATCACGGGGAGCTGTTTTTT. As protein: CASSVDNHGELFF.

The chain is built from TRBV30 and TRBJ1-1; a possible D gene is TRBD1 (5 bases). Germline CDR1 and CDR2: GTSNPN and SVGIG (reference sequence). This CDR3 is 13 amino acids long. V was pared by 0 bases and J by 12 bases, with 17 bases between. In DNA form, the CDR3 reads TGTGCCTGGAGTGTAGCCCTCAGCGGGACGACTTTCTTT. It specifies CAWSVALSGTTFF.

This chain uses TRBV7-3 with TRBJ1-1; 10 bases are shared with TRBD1. This CDR3 is 14 amino acids long. CDR1 is SGHTA and CDR2 is FQGTGA in the germline V gene. Trimming removed 5 bases from V and 6 bases from J; junction bases left unmatched: 6. The CDR3 DNA follows: TGTGCCAGCAGCAGGGGACAGGGGTCTGCTGAAGCTTTCTTT. This codes for CASSRGQGSAEAFF.

CDR3: CASSLSDSHSGANVLTF. The CDR3 nucleotides read TGTGCCAGCAGTTTGTCGGACAGCCACTCTGGGGCCAACGTCCTGACTTTC. The gene calls are TRBV27 and TRBJ2-6, with D possibly matching TRBD1 (6 bases). The CDR3 sequence is 17 residues long. Germline loops: CDR1 MNHEY, CDR2 SMNVEV (reference sequence). Trimming removed 3 bases from V and 0 bases from J, with 12 bases in between.

V usage is TRBV30 and J usage is TRBJ1-1; 7 bases agree with TRBD1. Germline assignment: CDR1 GTSNPN and CDR2 SVGIG (reference sequence). This CDR3 spans 13 amino acids. After removal of 1 base from V and 5 bases from J, the junction contained 4 bases not matched to a gene. CDR3 bases: TGTGCCTGGAGTGGACAGGGTACAACTGAAGCTTTCTTT. Translated: CAWSGQGTTEAFF.

The V and J genes are TRBV19 and TRBJ2-4; 8 bases agree with TRBD1. The J segment lost 2 bases and the V segment lost 6 bases, leaving 3 bases of the junction unmatched. The CDR3 sequence is 14 residues long. Germline V CDR1 and CDR2: LNHDA, SQIVND (reference sequence). CDR3 amino acids: CASRNRGSKNIQYF. The CDR3 DNA is TGTGCCAGTAGGAACAGGGGGTCCAAAAACATTCAGTACTTC.

The chain recombines TRBV5-1 with TRBJ1-1; tentative D call: TRBD1 (5 bases). V lost 0 bases and J 3 bases, leaving 21 bases between the germline ends. The CDR3 is 18 amino acids. Germline CDR1 is SGHRS and CDR2 is YFSETQ. In nucleotides, the CDR3 is TGCGCCAGCAGCTTGGTAGGGCAGGGTGTCAGCTTGGACACTGAAGCTTTCTTT. Its translation is CASSLVGQGVSLDTEAFF.

This chain connects TRBV5-6 to TRBJ1-3; 10 bases are shared with TRBD1. CDR3 length equals 17 residues. The V segment lost 3 bases and the J segment 0 bases; nucleotides outside the gene matches: 6. Germline V gene lookup returns CDR1 SGHDT and CDR2 YYEEEE. CDR3 residues: CASSYGTGAHSGNTIYF. CDR3 DNA sequence: TGTGCCAGCAGCTATGGGACAGGGGCCCACTCTGGAAACACCATATATTTT.

This clone was observed a handful of times. The chain is built from TRBV7-3 and TRBJ2-7, with 11 bases aligning to TRBD2. The CDR3 covers 16 residues. Losses at the gene ends were 2 bases for V and 3 bases for J; bases not matched to a gene: 6. The germline V gene encodes CDR1 SGHTA and CDR2 FQGTGA. CDR3 sequence reads: CASSLSGTSGSYEQYF. The CDR3 DNA sequence: TGTGCCAGCAGCTTATCCGGGACTAGCGGAAGCTACGAGCAGTACTTC.

The V call is TRBV9, the J call TRBJ2-3; D call uncertain. CDR1 SGDLS and CDR2 YYNGEE come from the germline V gene. The CDR3 is made up of 15 amino acids. V lost 4 bases and J lost 0, with 12 bases in between. CDR3 residues: CASSQVTGSTDTQYF. The CDR3, as DNA: TGTGCCAGCAGCCAGGTCACTGGAAGCACAGATACGCAGTATTTT.

The rearrangement joins TRBV2 to TRBJ1-1, with unresolved D. V was trimmed by 7 bases and J by 1 base, leaving 19 bases between them. The germline V gene encodes CDR1 SNHLY and CDR2 FYNNEI. The CDR3 has 16 amino acids. CDR3 in amino acids: CASNDAILTGNTEAFF. In DNA, the CDR3 is TGTGCCAGCAACGACGCAATTTTGACGGGGAACACTGAAGCTTTCTTT.

J is TRBJ1-4 and V is TRBV28; 9 positions match TRBD1. The CDR3 is 14 amino acids. V lost 4 bases to trimming and J lost 7 bases; unmatched junction nucleotides: 4. CDR1 is MDHEN and CDR2 is SYDVKM in the germline V gene. The CDR3 loop reads CASSSQGAGEKLFF. In nucleotides, the CDR3 is TGTGCCAGCAGTTCACAGGGGGCAGGTGAAAAACTGTTTTTT.